The source of this T cell receptor (beta chain) is a study of graft-versus-host responses after intestinal transplantation. The junction had 7 bases not matched to a gene; V was cut back by 5 bases and J by 4 bases. The germline V gene has CDR1 MNHEY and CDR2 SVGAGI. This CDR3 has 15 amino acids. TCRdb's table, derived via immunoSEQ multiplex PCR, lists solely in-frame clones and lacks some. The data hold around 17,000 clones, with over 70% observed a single time. This clone was detected a few times. Lymphocytes from graft epithelium and lamina propria were isolated. The TCR sequence derives from a human patient who received an intestinal transplant, so some T cells may come from the graft donor. V is TRBV6-5 and J is TRBJ1-3; 8 bases line up with TRBD1. The sample consisted of ileum tissue, taken about 430 days after intestinal transplant. CDR3 in DNA: TGTGCCAGCAGTCCCGGACAGGGCGGGGGAAACACCATATATTTT. Amino acids: CASSPGQGGGNTIYF.